The present T cell receptor beta chain was sequenced within a study of blood T cell repertoires in COVID-19. Looking at the study overall: Samples came from the United States, Italy and Spain, spanning acute and convalescent COVID-19. The analysed material was cDNA or gDNA that came from T cells, B-cell-depleted T cells, or PBMCs.

In the study's own analysis: Reference gene primer amplification gave nucleated cell count estimates. Generated by immunoSEQ multiplex PCR, the TCRdb table keeps only in-frame clones and is missing some. The V and J calls and clone size were taken over from that table, and D and trimming were inferred from the DNA. Among 35,000 to 55,000 clones listed, around 87% were seen once. The germline V gene has CDR1 SEHNR and CDR2 FQNEAQ (reference sequence). The CDR3 sequence is 12 residues long. V gave up 8 bases and J gave up 3 bases; unmatched junction bases: 2. The rearrangement uses TRBV7-9 and TRBJ2-3, with 7 bases that match TRBD2. The sample comprised peripheral blood. The sequence came from a human donor in a cohort sampled during active COVID-19. CDR3 amino acids: CASGRATDTQYF. In nucleotides, the CDR3 is TGTGCCAGCGGGAGGGCAACAGATACGCAGTATTTT.